Below are 21 T cell receptor beta chains sequenced from a single sample in a study of T cells after yellow fever vaccination. Each CDR3 protein gets one entry after TCRdb re-called the 5' RACE reads with MiXCR. The data contain around 530,000 distinct CDR3 sequences, about a sixth of them seen just once; the ten biggest clones take up roughly 17%. The sample here was PBMCs, taken 4 to 6 days after the first yellow fever vaccination. The receptors were sampled from a man aged 18 to 30 who received the YFV17D yellow fever vaccine.

V is TRBV4-1 and J is TRBJ1-2; perhaps TRBD1 as D (6 bases). The ends were cut back, 4 bases at V and 1 base at J, with 13 bases in the middle. The V gene's germline CDR1 is MGHRA and CDR2 YSYEKL. The CDR3 contains 15 residues. For the CDR3, the DNA is TGCGCCAGCAGCCCGGGACACGCAGATAACTATGGCTACACCTTC. It encodes CASSPGHADNYGYTF.

The sample holds a few counts of this clonotype. J is TRBJ2-5 and V is TRBV5-1; D remains unclear. Trimming left V 4 bases short and J 0 bases short, with 10 bases between. Germline V gene lookup returns CDR1 SGHRS and CDR2 YFSETQ. The CDR3 sequence is 14 residues long. The DNA of the CDR3 is TGCGCCAGCAGCCGAATACCACACCAAGAGACCCAGTACTTC. This translates into CASSRIPHQETQYF. Looking up the rest from reference TRBV5-1 and TRBJ2-5 gives the full variable domain: KAGVTQTPRYLIKTRGQQVTLSCSPISGHRSVSWYQQTPGQGLQFLFEYFSETQRNKGNFPGRFSGRQFSNSRSEMNVSTLELGDSALYLCASSRIPHQETQYFGPGTRLLVL.

This clonotype came up once. The chain recombines TRBV5-6 with TRBJ2-5; a possible D gene is TRBD2 (5 bases). CDR3 length: 13 amino acids. V was pared by 0 bases and J by 4 bases, with 7 bases between. CDR1 and CDR2 (germline): SGHDT, YYEEEE. The CDR3 loop is CASSLEEGETQYF. The CDR3 DNA is TGTGCCAGCAGCTTGGAAGAGGGAGAGACCCAGTACTTC.

This clonotype was found a few times. The rearrangement uses TRBV11-1 and TRBJ2-7; no clear D gene. This CDR3 contains 13 residues. Per germline, CDR1 SGHAT and CDR2 FQDESV (reference sequence). Trimming stripped 2 bases from V and 5 bases from J, with 10 bases between. The CDR3 here is CASSLSGFHEQYV. In DNA, the CDR3 is TGTGCCAGCAGCTTATCCGGGTTCCACGAGCAGTACGTC.

The chain carries TRBV15 and TRBJ2-3; maybe TRBD1 (5 bases). Germline values: CDR1 LNHNV, CDR2 YYDKDF (reference sequence). This CDR3 spans 14 amino acids. Trimming left V 1 base short and J 2 bases short, with 7 bases between. Here the CDR3 reads CATSRAGHTDTQYF. In DNA form, the CDR3 reads TGTGCCACCAGCAGAGCTGGACACACAGATACGCAGTATTTT.

This clonotype was detected a few times. The chain employs TRBV3-1 and TRBJ1-2; 9 bases line up with TRBD1. With V trimmed by 3 bases and J by 4 bases, 6 bases remained unmatched. The CDR3 extends over 15 amino acids. The germline CDR1 and CDR2 sequences are LGHDT and YNNKEL (reference sequence). The CDR3 sequence: CASSQLGQGLYGYTF. CDR3 nucleotide sequence: TGTGCCAGCAGCCAGCTGGGACAGGGCCTCTATGGCTACACCTTC.

The chain employs TRBV20-1 and TRBJ1-1; 7 bases align to TRBD1. The CDR3 covers 14 residues. The V segment lost 6 bases and the J segment 0 bases; nucleotides outside the gene matches: 7. Germline V lookup: CDR1 DFQATT, CDR2 SNEGSKA (reference sequence). The CDR3 loop is CSAYLDRVNTEAFF. CDR3 coding DNA: TGCAGTGCGTATTTAGACAGGGTGAACACTGAAGCTTTCTTT.

This rearrangement joins TRBV4-3 to TRBJ1-6; TRBD1 is a possible D gene (5 bases). Germline CDR1 is LGHNA and CDR2 is YSLEER. The CDR3 is 16 residues long. V lost 0 bases and J 10 bases, leaving 16 bases between the germline ends. The CDR3 sequence is CASSQDGASVGSPLHF. For the CDR3, the DNA is TGCGCCAGCAGCCAAGATGGGGCCTCAGTTGGGTCACCCCTCCACTTT.

The J gene is TRBJ2-5, the V gene TRBV7-6, with 8 bases identical to TRBD2. The CDR3 consists of 15 residues. Germline V CDR1 and CDR2: SGHVS, FNYEAQ. Trimming took 4 bases from V and 5 from J; bases not matched to a gene: 9. The CDR3, as DNA: TGTGCCAGCAGCTGGAGACTTAGCGGGGTGGAGACCCAGTACTTC. Protein sequence: CASSWRLSGVETQYF.

The chain links TRBV6-5 to TRBJ2-5, with TRBD1 matching over 7 bases. Germline CDR1 reads MNHEY; CDR2 reads SVGAGI. This CDR3 is built from 15 residues. Trimming took 4 bases from V and 3 from J; bases not matched to a gene: 8. The CDR3 is CASSLAAGTEETQYF. The CDR3 bases are TGTGCCAGCAGTTTAGCCGCCGGGACAGAAGAGACCCAGTACTTC.

The chain uses TRBV12-3 or TRBV12-4 and TRBJ1-2, with 7 bases lining up with TRBD1. Losses at the gene ends were 5 bases for V and 7 bases for J; bases not matched to a gene: 4. CDR3 size: 12 residues. CDR3 region: CASSRQGIGYTF. The CDR3 DNA reads TGTGCCAGCAGTCGACAGGGAATTGGCTACACCTTC.

The chain carries TRBV6-1 and TRBJ1-5, with D possibly matching TRBD1 (6 bases). V was shortened by 7 bases and J by 7 bases, with 17 bases between the two germline ends. There are 14 residues in the CDR3. The germline V gene encodes CDR1 MNHNS and CDR2 SASEGT. This CDR3 reads CASTPMGGDQPQHF. In DNA, the CDR3 is TGTGCCAGCACCCCTATGGGGGGCGACCAGCCCCAGCATTTT.

The V and J genes are TRBV6-1 and TRBJ2-5, with 7 bases matching TRBD2. Trimming removed 1 base from V and 5 bases from J; junction bases left unmatched: 4. Looked up from germline, CDR1 is MNHNS and CDR2 is SASEGT. This CDR3 contains 14 residues. Here the CDR3 DNA reads TGTGCCAGCAGTGAAGGGTACGGGGGGGAGACCCAGTACTTC. Its translation: CASSEGYGGETQYF.

The chain employs TRBV27 and TRBJ2-2; weak D call: TRBD2 (6 bases). V was trimmed by 6 bases and J by 6 bases, leaving 14 bases between them. This CDR3 has 14 residues. Per germline, CDR1 MNHEY and CDR2 SMNVEV (reference sequence). The chain's CDR3 is CASRAGHRAGELFF. The CDR3 DNA reads TGTGCCAGCAGAGCGGGCCACCGGGCCGGGGAGCTGTTTTTT.

CDR3 nucleotides: TGTGCCAGCGCAACCCTCCCAGCCTTTAGTTCACCCCTCCACTTT. Residues: CASATLPAFSSPLHF. The V and J genes are TRBV27 and TRBJ1-6; D unclear. Germline-derived CDR1 and CDR2 are MNHEY and SMNVEV (reference sequence). CDR3 length: 15 residues. Trimming pared 8 bases from V and 9 bases from J, leaving 20 bases between.

At least ten counts were recorded for this clonotype. The rearrangement uses TRBV5-1 and TRBJ1-5, with TRBD1 as a possible D gene (5 bases). Germline CDR1 reads SGHRS; CDR2 reads YFSETQ. CDR3 length equals 18 residues. V was pared by 3 bases and J by 3 bases, with 22 bases between. The DNA of the CDR3 is TGCGCCAGCAGCTGGGCCGCGTGGGGGGAGTATCCCAATCAGCCCCAGCATTTT. As protein: CASSWAAWGEYPNQPQHF.

This clonotype was counted a few times. The chain combines TRBV2 with TRBJ1-2; 9 bases match TRBD1. V shed 6 bases and J 8 bases; nucleotides not matched to a gene: 10. Germline CDR1 SNHLY, CDR2 FYNNEI. This CDR3 spans 14 amino acids. CDR3 sequence reads: CASSYRDRVGGYTF. CDR3 nucleotide sequence: TGTGCCAGCAGCTACCGGGACAGGGTAGGAGGCTACACCTTC.

The rearrangement links TRBV15 to TRBJ1-4; D not resolved. The CDR3 is 14 residues long. CDR1 and CDR2 (germline): LNHNV, YYDKDF (reference sequence). V lost 0 bases and J lost 8, with 10 bases in between. This CDR3 is CATSRDLVSEKLFF. CDR3 coding DNA: TGTGCCACCAGCAGAGATTTAGTTTCGGAAAAACTGTTTTTT.

This clonotype was observed a few times. In DNA, the CDR3 is TGTGCCAGCAGCGTAGGACTGTCGGGGGACGAGCAGTACTTC. This encodes CASSVGLSGDEQYF. V gene TRBV7-2 combines with J gene TRBJ2-7; tentatively, D is TRBD2 (6 bases). Germline V gene lookup returns CDR1 SGHTA and CDR2 FQGNSA. Trimming removed 5 bases at V and 5 bases at J, with 16 bases between. CDR3 size: 14 residues.

J is TRBJ2-1 and V is TRBV27; either TRBD1 or TRBD2 may fit D (5 bases each). The CDR3 has 14 amino acids. V gave up 5 bases and J gave up 5 bases, with 13 bases separating them. Germline CDR1 is MNHEY and CDR2 is SMNVEV (reference sequence). CDR3 protein: CASSEIGTNNEQFF. CDR3 in DNA: TGTGCCAGCAGTGAAATAGGGACGAACAATGAGCAGTTCTTC.

The chain is built from TRBV6-5 and TRBJ1-3; D may be TRBD1 (5 bases). CDR3 size: 17 residues. CDR1 is MNHEY, CDR2 SVGAGI, per germline. The germline V and J ends were trimmed by 4 bases and 0 bases, with 16 bases remaining between them. Written as DNA, the CDR3 is TGTGCCAGCAGTTGGGGCCGGACACCCGTCTCTGGAAACACCATATATTTT. This sequence encodes CASSWGRTPVSGNTIYF.